The text below deals with one T cell receptor beta chain. J gave up 3 bases and V 5 bases, and 4 bases lay outside the gene matches. From germline, CDR1 is SGHTA and CDR2 FQGNSA. The CDR3 is 14 amino acids. Study processing details: Estimates of nucleated cell counts were drawn from the amplification of reference gene primers. Assay: immunoSEQ multiplex PCR; the TCRdb copy retains only in-frame clones and omits some. Clone size and the V and J calls come from that table; the DNA yielded D and trimming. This sample yields approximately 200,000 clones, of which roughly nine tenths are seen a single time; approximately 3.5% belongs to the top ten. These data come from a study of blood T cell repertoires in COVID-19. Self-reported history from a screening survey and questionnaire set each donor's cohort.

The source of this sequence is a woman in her late teens or twenties in a cohort exposed to, infected with or recovered from COVID-19 (not recorded which). This sequence joins TRBV7-2 and TRBJ1-2; 9 positions match TRBD1. The specimen was PBMCs or T cells enriched from blood (not recorded which). The CDR3 nucleotides read TGTGCCAGCAGCCCGGGGACAGGGTACTATGGCTACACCTTC. Its protein is CASSPGTGYYGYTF. The whole variable domain, remainder taken from reference TRBV7-2 and TRBJ1-2, is GAGVSQSPSNKVTEKGKDVELRCDPISGHTALYWYRQSLGQGLEFLIYFQGNSAPDKSGLPSDRFSAERTGGSVSTLTIQRTQQEDSAVYLCASSPGTGYYGYTFGSGTRLTVV.